One T cell receptor beta chain is described in this entry. This sample was included in a study of blood T cell repertoires in COVID-19. Overall study: Samples came from the United States, Italy and Spain, spanning acute and convalescent COVID-19. Nucleic acid was either cDNA or gDNA, and it came from T cells, B-cell-depleted T cells, or PBMCs.

Germline V gene lookup returns CDR1 SGHTA and CDR2 FQGNSA. J was trimmed by 1 base and V by 4 bases; bases with no gene match: 1. The CDR3 totals 14 residues. Study processing details: Counts of nucleated cells, estimated from reference gene primer amplification, were obtained. TCRdb's copy holds only in-frame clones and misses some; the assay was immunoSEQ multiplex PCR. V and J calls plus clone size are reproduced from that table; the DNA served to infer D and trimming. The table records some 46,000 clones, 88% of them present only once. The chain uses TRBV7-2 and TRBJ1-1; 9 nucleotides match TRBD1. This receptor was taken from a man aged 50 to 59 with acute or convalescent COVID-19. What was sequenced was peripheral blood. The CDR3, as DNA: TGTGCCAGCAGCTCGACAGGGGGGAACACTGAAGCTTTCTTT. It is translated as CASSSTGGNTEAFF.